The 29 T cell receptor beta chains reported below all come from one sample, sequenced in a study of post-analysis software for immune sequencing data. General study points: When patients were compared with controls, 5 or 6 TRBV segments were more frequent, TRBV5-6, TRBV5-1 and TRBV20-1 among them.

These receptors are not linked to any known antigen. Researchers reported that TCR beta cDNA libraries carried unique molecular identifiers. TCRdb fed the PCR reads into MiXCR, producing one record per CDR3 protein. This sample has 380,000 or so distinct CDR3 sequences; less than 35% occur once, and the top ten carry roughly 13%. The sample taken for sequencing was blood. Source of these receptors: a girl aged 10 to 17 with multiple sclerosis.

In this sample, this clonotype turned up a few times. The chain combines TRBV6-1 with TRBJ2-5, with D unresolved. The CDR3 is made up of 13 amino acids. V was pared by 1 base and J by 1 base, with 4 bases between. Per germline, CDR1 MNHNS and CDR2 SASEGT. CDR3 residues: CASSEVSQETQYF. The DNA for the CDR3 is TGTGCCAGCAGTGAAGTCAGCCAAGAGACCCAGTACTTC.

This clonotype was counted a few times. The chain is built from TRBV20-1 and TRBJ2-7; TRBD2 matches 12 bases. Germline CDR1 reads DFQATT; CDR2 reads SNEGSKA (reference sequence). After removal of 3 bases from V and 6 bases from J, the junction contained 6 bases not matched to a gene. The CDR3 is 14 amino acids. The CDR3 protein is CSASGTSGRGEQYF. DNA for the CDR3: TGCAGTGCTAGCGGGACTAGCGGGCGGGGCGAGCAGTACTTC.

With respect to this clonotype: Likely a read error: the CDR3 ends without its conserved phenylalanine or tryptophan. V gene TRBV7-9 combines with J gene TRBJ2-1; 7 bases fit TRBD1. Germline V gene lookup returns CDR1 SEHNR and CDR2 FQNEAQ (reference sequence). The CDR3 is 15 amino acids. V dropped 2 bases and J dropped 2; count of bases not matched to a gene: 3. The CDR3 here is CASSLLGTAYNEQFT. Written as DNA, the CDR3 is TGTGCCAGCAGCTTACTCGGGACAGCCTACAATGAGCAGTTCACC.

This clonotype was seen only a few times. The V call is TRBV27, the J call TRBJ2-2, with no clear D. V was shortened by 4 bases and J by 5 bases, with 8 bases between the two germline ends. CDR3 size: 13 residues. Germline-derived CDR1 and CDR2 are MNHEY and SMNVEV (reference sequence). CDR3 amino acids: CASSSWETGELFF. The DNA of the CDR3 is TGTGCCAGCAGTTCTTGGGAAACCGGGGAGCTGTTTTTT.

This chain links TRBV6-6 with TRBJ2-4, with D perhaps TRBD1 (6 bases). Germline CDR1 is MNHNY and CDR2 is SVGAGI (reference sequence). The CDR3 consists of 16 residues. V was trimmed by 7 bases and J by 1 base, leaving 17 bases between them. This chain's CDR3 is CASILGGARAKNIQYF. The CDR3 DNA reads TGTGCCAGCATTCTAGGGGGAGCCCGGGCCAAAAACATTCAGTACTTC.

This clonotype was seen a handful of times. The J gene is TRBJ2-3, the V gene TRBV29-1; D gene unclear. Germline V gene sequence: CDR1 SQVTM, CDR2 ANQGSEA. The V end was cut by 6 bases, the J end by 6 bases, with 7 bases between. CDR3 length: 10 amino acids. CDR3 protein: CSVLGDTQYF. The DNA of the CDR3 is TGCAGCGTCCTGGGCGATACGCAGTATTTT.

This clonotype has only a few counts. This sequence joins TRBV7-8 and TRBJ1-2, with a tentative D call TRBD1 (5 bases). CDR3 size: 13 residues. Trimming took off 4 bases at V and 7 bases at J, with 13 bases between the two ends. Germline CDR1 reads SGHVS; CDR2 reads FQNEAQ. CDR3 coding DNA: TGTGCCAGCAGCTCTCGTGGGGACGGTGGCTACACCTTC. Amino acid sequence: CASSSRGDGGYTF.

J is TRBJ2-1 and V is TRBV5-1; D is tentatively TRBD1 or TRBD2 (5 bases each). Per germline, CDR1 SGHRS and CDR2 YFSETQ. The CDR3 loop spans 15 amino acids. The V end lost 4 bases, the J end lost 3 bases, and 14 bases lay between the germline ends. In DNA form, the CDR3 reads TGCGCCAGCAGCATCTCCGGGGCAGGCTACAATGAGCAGTTCTTC. It translates to CASSISGAGYNEQFF.

The chain combines TRBV11-3 with TRBJ2-1, with no clear D. Trimming left V 0 bases short and J 3 bases short, with 18 bases between. CDR1 and CDR2 (germline): SGHNT, YENEEA. This CDR3 has 18 residues. In nucleotides, the CDR3 is TGTGCCAGCAGCTTAGACTCCCCGGGTGAACCAGGCTACAATGAGCAGTTCTTC. Protein product: CASSLDSPGEPGYNEQFF.

DNA of the CDR3: TGTGCCAGCACCGGGGGACGGTACCAAGAGACCCAGTACTTC. Its translation: CASTGGRYQETQYF. This sequence joins TRBV7-8 and TRBJ2-5; D possibly corresponds to TRBD2 (6 bases). V lost 7 bases and J 0 bases, leaving 12 bases between the germline ends. The germline CDR1 and CDR2 sequences are SGHVS and FQNEAQ. The CDR3 spans 14 residues.

The J gene is TRBJ2-7, the V gene TRBV24-1; the D is unclear. The germline CDR1 and CDR2 sequences are KGHDR and SFDVKD. Trimming stripped 8 bases from V and 3 bases from J, with 7 bases between. The CDR3 has 11 amino acids. The CDR3 nucleotides are TGTGCCACCAACCACTTCTACGAGCAGTACTTC. This encodes CATNHFYEQYF.

This clonotype was seen a few times. The rearrangement uses TRBV15 and TRBJ1-5; 7 bases line up with TRBD1. Germline values: CDR1 LNHNV, CDR2 YYDKDF (reference sequence). The trim removed 3 bases at V and 5 bases at J, leaving 10 bases unmatched. The CDR3 is made up of 16 amino acids. DNA of the CDR3: TGTGCCACCAGCAGTCAGGGGGACTCTGTGGATCAGCCCCAGCATTTT. It translates to CATSSQGDSVDQPQHF.

At least ten counts were recorded for this clonotype. The chain combines TRBV14 with TRBJ2-7, with D maybe TRBD1 (5 bases). Looked up from germline, CDR1 is SGHDN and CDR2 is FVKESK. The V gene lost 1 base and the J gene lost 0 bases, with 10 bases spanning the gap. The CDR3 runs 15 residues. Here the CDR3 reads CASSQAGSSSYEQYF. The CDR3 DNA is TGTGCCAGCAGCCAAGCAGGGTCCAGCTCCTACGAGCAGTACTTC.

Details on this clonotype: A read error may be the cause here, since a much bigger clone is one base away. The chain is built from TRBV5-1 and TRBJ2-7; D might be TRBD1 (6 bases). This CDR3 has 14 residues. V lost 1 base to trimming and J lost 4 bases, with 12 bases between them. CDR1 and CDR2 from the germline V gene are SGHRS and YFSETQ. The CDR3 spells CASSLLGGRYEQYF. The CDR3 DNA sequence: TGCGCCAGCAGCTTGTTAGGGGGAAGGTACGAGCAGTACTTC.

This sequence joins TRBV20-1 and TRBJ1-1; D is unresolved. Trimming left V 0 bases short and J 0 bases short, with 14 bases between. The CDR3 is 16 residues long. Germline CDR1 is DFQATT and CDR2 is SNEGSKA (reference sequence). CDR3 region: CSARDSETPLNTEAFF. CDR3 DNA sequence: TGCAGTGCTAGAGATAGCGAGACGCCTTTGAACACTGAAGCTTTCTTT.

The V and J genes are TRBV7-3 and TRBJ2-5, with D tentatively TRBD1 or TRBD2 (5 bases each). CDR3 length: 14 residues. V was cut by 1 base and J by 7 bases, with 13 bases left in between. The germline V gene has CDR1 SGHTA and CDR2 FQGTGA. The CDR3 nucleotides are TGTGCCAGCAGCTTAAGGGGCAGGGACGGGACCCAGTACTTC. It is translated as CASSLRGRDGTQYF.

This clonotype has a handful of counts. The rearrangement joins TRBV12-3 or TRBV12-4 to TRBJ1-5; 12 bases line up with TRBD1. The CDR3 extends over 19 amino acids. The V gene end was trimmed by 6 bases and the J gene end by 6 bases; junction bases not matched to a gene: 18. In DNA, the CDR3 is TGTGCCAGCAGCCCTCCGGGACAGGGGGCGAGGAGATGGAGTCAGCCCCAGCATTTT. Translation: CASSPPGQGARRWSQPQHF.

V is TRBV14 and J is TRBJ2-3; TRBD1 matches 9 bases. V shed 2 bases, J shed 4 bases, and the junction held 19 bases outside the gene matches. This CDR3 is 20 amino acids long. The germline gives CDR1 SGHDN, CDR2 FVKESK. The CDR3 region has the DNA TGTGCCAGCAGCCAAAGGGCCGGGACAGGGATGGCGGCTGCGGCAGATACGCAGTATTTT. This codes for CASSQRAGTGMAAAADTQYF.

This clonotype turned up a few times. The rearrangement links TRBV6-4 to TRBJ2-7; D remains unclear. The V end lost 3 bases, the J end lost 6 bases, and 15 bases lay between the germline ends. Germline CDR1 and CDR2: MRHNA and SNTAGT. This CDR3 has 14 residues. The CDR3 loop reads CASSERSLIGEQYF. Here the CDR3 DNA reads TGTGCCAGCAGTGAAAGGAGTTTAATTGGCGAGCAGTACTTC.

This clonotype was picked up a small number of times. The CDR3 is CASSSSGHSYNEQFF. The DNA of the CDR3 is TGTGCCAGCAGTTCCTCAGGGCATAGCTACAATGAGCAGTTCTTC. The chain couples TRBV27 to TRBJ2-1; possible D gene TRBD1, 5 bases. Per the germline V gene, CDR1 is MNHEY and CDR2 is SMNVEV (reference sequence). This CDR3 has 15 amino acids. V lost 4 bases and J 3 bases, leaving 13 bases between the germline ends.

This clonotype has just a few counts. This chain's CDR3 is CASSLASGVGNEQFF. The DNA of the CDR3 is TGCGCCAGCAGCTTAGCTAGCGGGGTAGGTAATGAGCAGTTCTTC. The chain is built from TRBV5-1 and TRBJ2-1; TRBD2 agrees at 9 bases. The CDR3 length is 15 residues. V lost 2 bases and J lost 7; bases outside the gene matches: 7. Germline-derived CDR1 and CDR2 are SGHRS and YFSETQ.

Details on this clonotype: One end of the junction varies from germline; a read error may be responsible. V is TRBV5-1 and J is TRBJ2-7, with D perhaps being TRBD1 or TRBD2 (5 bases each). Germline V gene sequence: CDR1 SGHRS, CDR2 YFSETQ. The CDR3 runs to 15 residues. The CDR3 reads CAGSPGGRNSYEQYF. The CDR3 nucleotides read TGCGCCGGCAGCCCTGGGGGTCGGAACTCCTACGAGCAGTACTTC.

This clonotype occurred a few times. The chain couples TRBV6-5 to TRBJ2-6; possibly TRBD1 for D (5 bases). Germline V CDR1 and CDR2: MNHEY, SVGAGI. Trimming removed 5 bases from V and 0 bases from J, with 8 bases in between. The CDR3 contains 15 residues. CDR3 residues: CASSKTGSGANVLTF. In DNA, the CDR3 is TGTGCCAGCAGTAAAACAGGCTCTGGGGCCAACGTCCTGACTTTC.

Only a few counts were recorded for this clonotype. V is TRBV27 and J is TRBJ2-1; 12 bases agree with TRBD1. V was clipped by 5 bases and J by 5 bases; unmatched bases: 1. Germline lookup yields CDR1 MNHEY and CDR2 SMNVEV (reference sequence). This CDR3 is 14 amino acids long. The CDR3 nucleotides read TGTGCCAGCAGTCGGGACAGGGGGCACAATGAGCAGTTCTTC. Amino acid sequence: CASSRDRGHNEQFF.

This chain joins TRBV5-1 and TRBJ2-4; D ambiguous. Per the germline V gene, CDR1 is SGHRS and CDR2 is YFSETQ. The CDR3 length is 17 residues. The V and J ends lost 2 bases and 1 base respectively, with 16 bases between them. CDR3 region: CASSFGIRAWAKNIQYF. CDR3 bases: TGCGCCAGCAGCTTTGGGATCCGGGCCTGGGCCAAAAACATTCAGTACTTC. The full variable domain, completed using reference TRBV5-1 and TRBJ2-4, is KAGVTQTPRYLIKTRGQQVTLSCSPISGHRSVSWYQQTPGQGLQFLFEYFSETQRNKGNFPGRFSGRQFSNSRSEMNVSTLELGDSALYLCASSFGIRAWAKNIQYFGAGTRLSVL.

This clonotype has just a few counts. V gene TRBV12-3 or TRBV12-4 combines with J gene TRBJ1-2; D possibly corresponds to TRBD1 (5 bases). The CDR3 is 13 residues long. V lost 5 bases and J 10 bases, leaving 17 bases between the germline ends. The CDR3 here is CASSLLGGEAYTF. CDR3 in DNA: TGTGCCAGCAGTCTTCTCGGGGGGGAGGCCTACACCTTC.

CDR3: CASSQGDRGGYGYTF. Here the CDR3 DNA reads TGTGCCAGCAGCCAAGGGGACAGGGGGGGATATGGCTACACCTTC. The rearrangement uses TRBV3-1 and TRBJ1-2, with 11 bases aligning to TRBD1. Germline V CDR1 and CDR2: LGHDT, YNNKEL (reference sequence). There are 15 residues in the CDR3. Trimming cost V 1 base and J 5 bases; bases outside gene matches: 3.

J is TRBJ2-2 and V is TRBV12-3 or TRBV12-4; D is possibly TRBD1 (5 bases). This CDR3 is built from 18 residues. V was cut by 6 bases and J by 1 base, with 21 bases left in between. CDR3 protein: CASSPSRGSGENTGELFF. Here the CDR3 DNA reads TGTGCCAGCAGCCCCTCTAGGGGTTCAGGCGAGAACACCGGGGAGCTGTTTTTT.

The rearrangement joins TRBV11-2 to TRBJ2-4, with D uncertain. The germline V and J ends were trimmed by 0 bases and 0 bases, with 12 bases remaining between them. Germline lookup yields CDR1 SGHAT and CDR2 FQNNGV. CDR3 length: 17 residues. The CDR3 bases are TGTGCCAGCAGCTTAGATCAAGTACGGTTAGCCAAAAACATTCAGTACTTC. The encoded protein is CASSLDQVRLAKNIQYF. The variable domain in full, with the rest retrieved from reference TRBV11-2 and TRBJ2-4, is EAGVAQSPRYKIIEKRQSVAFWCNPISGHATLYWYQQILGQGPKLLIQFQNNGVVDDSQLPKDRFSAERLKGVDSTLKIQPAKLEDSAVYLCASSLDQVRLAKNIQYFGAGTRLSVL.